This T cell receptor (beta chain) was captured by sequencing in a study of T cells after yellow fever vaccination. Overall study: The SMART-Seq v4 Ultra Low Input method served to prepare the low-cell-number fractions. Study results and limitations: A small share of clonotypes appeared in both CD4 and CD8 compartments. It was a weaker secondary response, yet one that peaked faster, at day 5 versus 15.

Making TCR cDNA involved 5'RACE template switching, which added UMIs and a universal primer site. MiXCR, applied by TCRdb to the 5' RACE reads, yields one record per CDR3 protein. The table records 500,000 to 700,000 distinct CDR3 sequences, about a fifth of them present only once. The CDR3 is 13 residues long. Germline V lookup: CDR1 SGHVS, CDR2 FQNEAQ. V was pared by 3 bases and J by 5 bases, with 9 bases between. In its sample, this clonotype was seen once. The antigen is undetermined. This clonotype originated in a young man who received the YFV17D yellow fever vaccine. This chain connects TRBV7-8 to TRBJ2-3; D gene ambiguous. The sample in question was PBMCs, obtained 15 days after the yellow fever booster vaccination. The CDR3 DNA follows: TGTGCCAGCAGCTTTGGCTACAGAGATACGCAGTATTTT. Its protein product is CASSFGYRDTQYF. Full variable domain (outside the CDR3, taken from reference TRBV7-8 and TRBJ2-3): GAGVSQSPRYKVAKRGQDVALRCDPISGHVSLFWYQQALGQGPEFLTYFQNEAQLDKSGLPSDRFFAERPEGSVSTLKIQRTQQEDSAVYLCASSFGYRDTQYFGPGTRLTVL.